Described below is a single T cell receptor beta chain sequence and its context. V lost 4 bases to trimming and J lost 11 bases; unmatched junction nucleotides: 6. The CDR3 is 12 amino acids. Germline CDR1 is MGHDK and CDR2 is SYGVNS. Original handling: It was from reference gene primer amplification that nucleated cell counts were estimated. Assay: immunoSEQ multiplex PCR; the TCRdb copy retains only in-frame clones and omits some. V and J calls and clone size follow that table, whereas D and trimming were derived from the DNA. The sample consists of some 88,000 clones, around nine tenths of them appearing once. The entry originates in a study of blood T cell repertoires in COVID-19. Study details: Collection of acute and convalescent COVID-19 samples took place in the United States, Italy and Spain. Nucleic acid was either cDNA or gDNA, and it came from T cells, B-cell-depleted T cells, or PBMCs.

The sequencing input was peripheral blood. The V call is TRBV25-1, the J call TRBJ1-1; 8 bases are a match to TRBD1. The receptor's source is a man aged 55-75 years with acute or convalescent COVID-19. The CDR3 sequence: CASSAGQGRAFF. CDR3 nucleotides: TGTGCCAGCAGTGCTGGACAGGGCCGGGCTTTCTTT. The full variable domain, completed using reference TRBV25-1 and TRBJ1-1, is EADIYQTPRYLVIGTGKKITLECSQTMGHDKMYWYQQDPGMELHLIHYSYGVNSTEKGDLSSESTVSRIRTEHFPLTLESARPSHTSQYLCASSAGQGRAFFGQGTRLTVV.